This record concerns one TCR beta chain sequence. One end of the junction varies from germline; a read error may be responsible. The CDR3 sequence is 14 residues long. In germline, CDR1 is LGHNA, CDR2 YNFKEQ. This specimen comes from a study of tumor-infiltrating lymphocytes in primary liver carcinoma. The roughly 18-32 mg bulk tissue piece was not sorted before simultaneous RNA and DNA extraction. From 450 to 600 ng total RNA, TCR beta cDNA was generated with a primer in the constant region. TCR beta libraries came from three nested multiplex PCR rounds using slightly modified ARM-PCR. TRBV1-TRBV30 forward primers paired with a C-beta reverse primer drove the first two PCR rounds, around 10 cycles each. TCRdb processed the multiplex PCR reads anew with MiXCR; each CDR3 protein has one entry. The sample has about 33,000 distinct CDR3 sequences, 60% to 85% seen once; the top ten hold roughly 38%.

The material sequenced was liver tumor tissue from sampling region 5. Subset defined: tumor region T5, tumor centre. The TCR comes from a man aged 35 to 55 with primary liver carcinoma and hepatitis B virus infection. The gene calls are TRBV4-2 and TRBJ1-5; D ambiguous. The chain's CDR3 is CASSQGLDWRPQQF. CDR3 in DNA: TGTGCCAGCAGCCAAGGACTTGATTGGCGGCCCCAGCAATTT.